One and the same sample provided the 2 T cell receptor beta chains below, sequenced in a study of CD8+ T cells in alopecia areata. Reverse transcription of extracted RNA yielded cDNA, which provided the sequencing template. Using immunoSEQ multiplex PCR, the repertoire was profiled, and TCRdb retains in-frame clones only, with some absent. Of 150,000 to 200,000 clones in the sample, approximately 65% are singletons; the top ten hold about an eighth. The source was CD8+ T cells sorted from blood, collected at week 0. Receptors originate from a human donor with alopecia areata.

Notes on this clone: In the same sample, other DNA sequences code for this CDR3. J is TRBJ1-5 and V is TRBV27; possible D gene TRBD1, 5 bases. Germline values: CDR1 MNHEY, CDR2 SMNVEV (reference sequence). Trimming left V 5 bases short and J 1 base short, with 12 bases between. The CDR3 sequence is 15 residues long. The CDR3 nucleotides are TGTGCCAGCAGTCCTGGGGGGGGAAGCAATCAGCCCCAGCATTTT. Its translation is CASSPGGGSNQPQHF.

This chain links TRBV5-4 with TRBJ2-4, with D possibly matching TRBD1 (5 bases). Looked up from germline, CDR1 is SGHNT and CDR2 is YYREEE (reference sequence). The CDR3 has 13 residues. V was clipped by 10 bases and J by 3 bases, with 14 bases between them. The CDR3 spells CAVTPDSKNIQYF. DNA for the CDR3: TGTGCCGTAACCCCAGACAGCAAAAACATTCAGTACTTC.